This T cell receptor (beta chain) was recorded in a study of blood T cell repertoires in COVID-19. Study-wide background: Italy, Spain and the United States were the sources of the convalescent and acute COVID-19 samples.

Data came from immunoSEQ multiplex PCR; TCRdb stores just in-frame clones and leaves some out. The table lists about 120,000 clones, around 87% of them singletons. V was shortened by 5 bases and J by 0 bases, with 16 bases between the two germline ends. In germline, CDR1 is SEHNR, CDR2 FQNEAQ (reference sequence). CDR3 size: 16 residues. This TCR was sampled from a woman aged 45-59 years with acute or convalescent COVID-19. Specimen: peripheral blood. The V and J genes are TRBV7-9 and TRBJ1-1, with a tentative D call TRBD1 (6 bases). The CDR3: CASSPRDAGVNTEAFF. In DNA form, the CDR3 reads TGTGCCAGCAGCCCAAGGGACGCAGGGGTGAACACTGAAGCTTTCTTT.